The 3 T cell receptor beta chains below were found in one sample sequenced in a study of blood T cell repertoires in COVID-19 (dated by TCRdb to the early 2020s). The library was obtained by the immunoSEQ multiplex PCR assay. What TCRdb holds here is the immuneACCESS table cut down to in-frame rearrangements. Part of the clones is not present; checked against another copy, under half of the missing clones reflect an unresolved V gene, and the others are unexplained. The sample records under 250,000 clones, around 84% of which are singletons. Jointly, the top ten make up 13% of the sample. The sequenced material came from peripheral blood. The receptors were sampled from a human donor in a cohort sampled during active COVID-19.

The CDR3 sequence: CATRGWTGEDTEAFF. CDR3 bases: TGTGCCACCCGTGGGTGGACAGGGGAGGACACTGAAGCTTTCTTT. The V gene is TRBV10-3, the J gene TRBJ1-1; TRBD1 matches 9 bases. The CDR3 is 15 amino acids. Germline-derived CDR1 and CDR2 are ENHRY and SYGVKD. V shed 10 bases, J shed 3 bases, and the junction held 12 bases outside the gene matches.

The V and J genes are TRBV28 and TRBJ2-2; TRBD2 agrees at 7 bases. CDR3 size: 14 residues. Trimming cost V 11 bases and J 4 bases; bases outside gene matches: 10. The germline V gene has CDR1 MDHEN and CDR2 SYDVKM. CDR3 in DNA: TGTGCCGAGAGCCCAGCGGGATTCACCGGGGAGCTGTTTTTT. Translated, it gives CAESPAGFTGELFF.

This chain uses TRBV12-3 or TRBV12-4 with TRBJ1-3; D remains unclear. V was trimmed by 7 bases and J by 0 bases, leaving 4 bases between them. This CDR3 has 12 residues. CDR3 sequence reads: CASTPSGNTIYF. The CDR3 DNA reads as TGTGCCAGCACTCCCTCTGGAAACACCATATATTTT.